Listed here are 29 T cell receptor beta chains from one sample, sequenced in a study of vaccination and CD4 T cells after COVID-19. Researchers used the Oncomine TCR Beta short-read assay to sequence DNA from cultured CD4+ T cells. From the PCR reads, TCRdb called clonotypes with MiXCR, one entry per CDR3 protein. The repertoire holds about 12,000 distinct CDR3 sequences, approximately 64% seen once, with under 9% in the top ten. Treatment reported: approximately 9-day PBMC culture with coronavirus spike peptide pools or control peptides (ViraFEST assay). These receptors' targets are unknown. The sequencing here drew on CD4+ T cells from blood, cultured in vitro, taken before SARS-CoV-2 vaccination. Source of these receptors: a human donor who had recovered from COVID-19.

This CDR3 reads CASSRTGGFRAFF. In DNA, the CDR3 is TGTGCCAGTAGTAGGACAGGGGGCTTTCGGGCTTTCTTT. V usage is TRBV19 and J usage is TRBJ1-1; 11 bases map to TRBD1. The CDR3 has 13 residues. Germline CDR1 and CDR2: LNHDA and SQIVND (reference sequence). With 4 bases clipped from V and 11 bases from J, the junction kept 6 bases outside the gene matches.

This rearrangement joins TRBV6-1 to TRBJ1-2; no clear D. Germline CDR1 reads MNHNS; CDR2 reads SASEGT. The CDR3 runs 13 residues. The V and J ends lost 1 base and 4 bases respectively, with 7 bases between them. CDR3 region: CASSEGRGYGYTF. The CDR3 DNA reads TGTGCCAGCAGTGAAGGGCGGGGCTATGGCTACACCTTC.

This CDR3 is CASSLRGASVTYEQYF. The CDR3 DNA reads TGTGCCAGCAGTTTAAGGGGTGCTAGCGTAACCTACGAGCAGTACTTC. The chain links TRBV27 to TRBJ2-7; D is perhaps TRBD2 (6 bases). The CDR3 sequence is 16 residues long. Germline assignment: CDR1 MNHEY and CDR2 SMNVEV (reference sequence). V lost 2 bases, J lost 2 bases, and 16 bases lay in between.

The chain combines TRBV6-5 with TRBJ1-2; tentative D call: TRBD1 (5 bases). The CDR3 covers 15 residues. Trimming pared 2 bases from V and 4 bases from J, leaving 14 bases between. Germline V lookup: CDR1 MNHEY, CDR2 SVGAGI. DNA of the CDR3: TGTGCCAGCAGTTACCCCGAGACAGAAATCTATGGCTACACCTTC. Translated: CASSYPETEIYGYTF.

This clonotype was observed a handful of times. This chain connects TRBV7-9 to TRBJ2-4; 8 nucleotides align to TRBD1. V lost 2 bases and J lost 4; bases outside the gene matches: 1. The germline V gene encodes CDR1 SEHNR and CDR2 FQNEAQ (reference sequence). The CDR3 extends over 14 amino acids. The CDR3 DNA sequence: TGTGCCAGCAGCTTAAGGACAGGGAAAAACATTCAGTACTTC. Its protein product is CASSLRTGKNIQYF.

This chain links TRBV11-2 with TRBJ2-3; 9 bases line up with TRBD2. The CDR3 is made up of 16 amino acids. V was pared by 5 bases and J by 8 bases, with 14 bases of the junction left unmatched. The germline V gene has CDR1 SGHAT and CDR2 FQNNGV. The CDR3 DNA reads TGTGCCAGCAGCCCCCGACCGAGCGGGGGGCAAGGTACGCAGTATTTT. Its protein product is CASSPRPSGGQGTQYF.

The V call is TRBV7-2, the J call TRBJ1-1, with TRBD1 identical over 7 bases. The CDR3 runs 15 residues. Germline V lookup: CDR1 SGHTA, CDR2 FQGNSA. The V segment lost 1 base and the J segment 2 bases; nucleotides outside the gene matches: 4. CDR3 loop: CASSLGRTGNTEAFF. In DNA, the CDR3 is TGTGCCAGCAGCTTAGGCCGGACAGGAAACACTGAAGCTTTCTTT. Combining the CDR3 with reference TRBV7-2 and TRBJ1-1 gives the whole variable domain GAGVSQSPSNKVTEKGKDVELRCDPISGHTALYWYRQSLGQGLEFLIYFQGNSAPDKSGLPSDRFSAERTGGSVSTLTIQRTQQEDSAVYLCASSLGRTGNTEAFFGQGTRLTVV.

V and J are TRBV6-1 and TRBJ1-2, with D perhaps matching TRBD1 (5 bases). V lost 5 bases to trimming and J lost 2 bases, with 15 bases between them. The CDR3 covers 15 residues. The germline gives CDR1 MNHNS, CDR2 SASEGT. The CDR3 protein is CASSNQGSGNYGYTF. CDR3 coding DNA: TGTGCCAGCAGTAATCAAGGGTCAGGGAACTATGGCTACACCTTC.

In this sample, this clonotype turned up a few times. The chain employs TRBV20-1 and TRBJ2-5; 9 nucleotides line up with TRBD2. Germline V gives CDR1 DFQATT, CDR2 SNEGSKA (reference sequence). The CDR3 runs 15 residues. V gave up 0 bases and J gave up 2 bases; unmatched junction bases: 4. CDR3 sequence: CSARDRLAGQETQYF. The CDR3 coding sequence is TGCAGTGCTAGAGATCGCCTAGCGGGGCAAGAGACCCAGTACTTC.

The chain joins TRBV7-2 to TRBJ1-1, with D perhaps matching TRBD1 (6 bases). Trimming cost V 5 bases and J 1 base, with 20 bases left between them. Germline V gene data show CDR1 as SGHTA and CDR2 as FQGNSA. The CDR3 runs to 17 residues. Written as DNA, the CDR3 is TGTGCCAGCAGCCACGCTCGGGCAGGGGCGGGGAACACTGAAGCTTTCTTT. It encodes CASSHARAGAGNTEAFF.

The rearrangement uses TRBV6-2 or TRBV6-3 and TRBJ1-5, with D possibly being TRBD1 (6 bases). Deletions cut 6 bases from V and 7 bases from J, with 13 bases between. The CDR3 sequence is 13 residues long. The germline gives CDR1 MNHEY, CDR2 SVGEGT. This CDR3 reads CASSPQGTQPQHF. The CDR3 DNA reads as TGTGCCAGCAGCCCACAGGGCACCCAGCCCCAGCATTTT.

This clonotype rates as medium-sized (0.01 to 0.1%). The chain carries TRBV7-6 and TRBJ1-2; 7 bases match TRBD1. With V trimmed by 5 bases and J by 4 bases, 13 bases remained unmatched. The CDR3 covers 16 residues. Germline V gene lookup returns CDR1 SGHVS and CDR2 FNYEAQ. CDR3 amino acids: CASSPSRGRVGYGYTF. DNA for the CDR3: TGTGCCAGCAGCCCCTCTAGGGGGCGGGTAGGCTATGGCTACACCTTC.

The rearrangement uses TRBV18 and TRBJ1-1; D is ambiguous. The CDR3 totals 13 residues. CDR1 is KGHSH and CDR2 is LQKENI in the germline V gene. The germline V and J ends were trimmed by 3 bases and 2 bases, with 7 bases remaining between them. The CDR3 region has the DNA TGTGCCAGCTCACCCCCGACAAACACTGAAGCTTTCTTT. It yields the protein CASSPPTNTEAFF.

This clonotype was recorded only once. This rearrangement joins TRBV20-1 to TRBJ2-5; D possibly corresponds to TRBD1 (6 bases). Germline loops: CDR1 DFQATT, CDR2 SNEGSKA (reference sequence). Trimming stripped 3 bases from V and 4 bases from J, with 12 bases between. The CDR3 loop spans 13 amino acids. Here the CDR3 DNA reads TGCAGTGCTAGGTGGGCAGGGGCAGAGACCCAGTACTTC. Its translation is CSARWAGAETQYF.

This rearrangement joins TRBV20-1 to TRBJ2-5; TRBD2 matches 8 bases. V was clipped by 6 bases and J by 5 bases; unmatched bases: 8. Germline CDR1 is DFQATT and CDR2 is SNEGSKA (reference sequence). The CDR3 is made up of 13 amino acids. The CDR3 DNA reads as TGCAGTGCAGCACGGGGGGGCCAGGAGACCCAGTACTTC. Translated, it gives CSAARGGQETQYF.

This clonotype was observed a handful of times. The chain is built from TRBV6-5 and TRBJ1-6; D is possibly TRBD1 (5 bases). V was cut by 0 bases and J by 7 bases, with 10 bases left in between. The germline V gene encodes CDR1 MNHEY and CDR2 SVGAGI. This CDR3 comprises 15 residues. The CDR3 protein is CASSYSAGQNSPLHF. In DNA form, the CDR3 reads TGTGCCAGCAGTTACTCGGCAGGGCAAAATTCACCCCTCCACTTT.

The chain has TRBV20-1 and TRBJ1-1; a possible D gene is TRBD1 (5 bases). Trimming took off 5 bases at V and 6 bases at J, with 10 bases between the two ends. Germline CDR1 reads DFQATT; CDR2 reads SNEGSKA (reference sequence). The CDR3 length is 11 residues. CDR3 sequence reads: CSASRGAEAFF. The CDR3 region has the DNA TGCAGTGCTTCTCGGGGGGCTGAAGCTTTCTTT.

The chain couples TRBV10-3 to TRBJ1-2; 7 bases align to TRBD1. Losses at the gene ends were 7 bases for V and 0 bases for J; bases not matched to a gene: 11. Germline V gene sequence: CDR1 ENHRY, CDR2 SYGVKD. The CDR3 runs to 16 residues. The CDR3 sequence: CAINAQEGGPNYGYTF. DNA for the CDR3: TGTGCCATCAATGCTCAAGAAGGGGGCCCTAACTATGGCTACACCTTC.

The chain is built from TRBV20-1 and TRBJ1-6, with 12 bases matching TRBD1. The V gene's germline CDR1 is DFQATT and CDR2 SNEGSKA (reference sequence). V shed 6 bases and J 8 bases; nucleotides not matched to a gene: 2. The CDR3 consists of 13 residues. The CDR3 DNA reads TGCAGTGCCGGGACAGGGGGCCATTCACCCCTCCACTTT. Its translation: CSAGTGGHSPLHF.

The chain uses TRBV20-1 and TRBJ2-3, with D possibly TRBD1 on 5 matching bases. The CDR3 sequence is 14 residues long. Per the germline V gene, CDR1 is DFQATT and CDR2 is SNEGSKA (reference sequence). Trimming pared 1 base from V and 1 base from J, leaving 9 bases between. Written as DNA, the CDR3 is TGCAGTGCTAGAGCTCTAGGGGGCACAGATACGCAGTATTTT. Residues: CSARALGGTDTQYF.

V is TRBV2 and J is TRBJ2-7, with D perhaps being TRBD1 or TRBD2 (5 bases each). CDR1 and CDR2 (germline): SNHLY, FYNNEI. The CDR3 is 13 amino acids. V lost 4 bases, J lost 6 bases, and 13 bases lay in between. The CDR3 protein is CASSGPRAGEQYF. In nucleotides, the CDR3 is TGTGCCAGCAGTGGGCCCAGGGCGGGCGAGCAGTACTTC.

CDR3 sequence: CASSAPGLLNTEAFF. As DNA, the CDR3 is TGTGCCAGTAGTGCCCCTGGACTTTTGAACACTGAAGCTTTCTTT. The chain uses TRBV19 and TRBJ1-1; D remains unclear. There are 15 residues in the CDR3. The germline CDR1 and CDR2 sequences are LNHDA and SQIVND (reference sequence). V lost 5 bases, J lost 0 bases, and 13 bases lay in between.

The genes are TRBV27 and TRBJ2-7, with a possible D match to TRBD1 (5 bases). The CDR3 length is 15 residues. Trimming shortened V by 6 bases and J by 2 bases, and 17 bases separated the two germline ends. Germline V CDR1 and CDR2: MNHEY, SMNVEV (reference sequence). The CDR3 coding sequence is TGTGCCAGCAGCCGCAGCTCTATAGGGGCCTACGAGCAGTACTTC. Amino acid sequence: CASSRSSIGAYEQYF.

V usage is TRBV28 and J usage is TRBJ1-1; TRBD1 matches 7 bases. CDR3 length equals 14 residues. Trimming removed 5 bases from V and 5 bases from J; junction bases left unmatched: 8. From germline, CDR1 is MDHEN and CDR2 SYDVKM. In DNA form, the CDR3 reads TGTGCCAGCAGTCCAGACAGGGTAGGGACTGAAGCTTTCTTT. Translating it yields CASSPDRVGTEAFF.

V is TRBV20-1 and J is TRBJ1-1; TRBD1 matches at 12 bases. This CDR3 comprises 14 residues. Trimming cost V 3 bases and J 5 bases; bases outside gene matches: 4. The germline V gene encodes CDR1 DFQATT and CDR2 SNEGSKA (reference sequence). The CDR3, as DNA: TGCAGTGCTAGTGGGACAGGGGGCCTTACTGAAGCTTTCTTT. It codes for CSASGTGGLTEAFF.

J is TRBJ2-1 and V is TRBV20-1; tentatively, D is TRBD2 (7 bases). Germline CDR1 and CDR2: DFQATT and SNEGSKA (reference sequence). V lost 5 bases, J lost 3 bases, and 23 bases lay in between. This CDR3 spans 17 amino acids. The CDR3 sequence: CSAAGTPGTTDYNEQFF. The CDR3 bases are TGCAGTGCTGCCGGGACACCCGGGACTACTGACTACAATGAGCAGTTCTTC.

The chain is built from TRBV7-6 and TRBJ2-3; D unclear. Trimming stripped 0 bases from V and 5 bases from J, with 6 bases between. The CDR3 sequence is 13 residues long. The germline V gene encodes CDR1 SGHVS and CDR2 FNYEAQ. CDR3 in DNA: TGTGCCAGCAGCTTAGCGCTTAAAGATACGCAGTATTTT. Its protein is CASSLALKDTQYF.

As regards this clonotype: A junction end diverges from the germline sequence, so it may reflect a read error. This chain connects TRBV12-3 or TRBV12-4 to TRBJ1-5, with D perhaps matching TRBD1 (6 bases). There are 11 residues in the CDR3. Here the CDR3 reads CASSLVGQVIF. The DNA of the CDR3 is TGTGCCAGCAGTTTAGTGGGACAAGTTATTTTT.

Worth noting for this clonotype: A read error may account for a junction end that differs from germline. The CDR3 loop reads CASSLAGGSTDTQYF. In DNA, the CDR3 is TGTGCCAGCAGCCTAGCGGGAGGAAGCACAGATACGCAGTATTTT. The chain couples TRBV7-2 to TRBJ2-3; TRBD2 matches at 11 bases. The germline V gene has CDR1 SGHTA and CDR2 FQGNSA. CDR3 length equals 15 residues.